One and the same sample provided the 13 T cell receptor beta chains below, sequenced in a study of blood T cell repertoires in COVID-19. Clones were sequenced by immunoSEQ multiplex PCR, and TCRdb holds only the in-frame ones, with some missing. The data contain tens of thousands of clones, around 90% of them singletons. Sequencing used peripheral blood. The source of these receptors is a male donor with acute or convalescent COVID-19.

The genes are TRBV24-1 and TRBJ1-5; the match to TRBD1 covers 7 bases. The CDR3 sequence is 16 residues long. CDR1 is KGHDR, CDR2 SFDVKD, per germline. Germline trimming cut 2 bases from V and 7 bases from J; bases unmatched to any gene: 10. CDR3 sequence reads: CATSDSQDRVGQPQHF. The CDR3 DNA follows: TGTGCCACCAGTGATTCCCAAGACAGGGTGGGACAGCCCCAGCATTTT.

As DNA, the CDR3 is TGCGCCAGCAGCTCGGGGGACAGGACGTCGATTCGTGAGCAGTTCTTC. Translated, it gives CASSSGDRTSIREQFF. The gene calls are TRBV5-1 and TRBJ2-1; 8 bases line up with TRBD1. Per germline, CDR1 SGHRS and CDR2 YFSETQ. The CDR3 spans 16 residues. The V gene end was trimmed by 3 bases and the J gene end by 9 bases; junction bases not matched to a gene: 14.

J is TRBJ1-1 and V is TRBV13; 10 nucleotides agree with TRBD1. This CDR3 is built from 17 residues. Germline trimming cut 0 bases from V and 4 bases from J; bases unmatched to any gene: 8. Germline V lookup: CDR1 PRHDT, CDR2 FYEKMQ (reference sequence). The CDR3 DNA reads TGTGCCAGCAGCTTAGGTGGGACAGGGGTTGGTGGCACTGAAGCTTTCTTT. Translating gives CASSLGGTGVGGTEAFF.

This chain joins TRBV18 and TRBJ2-5; D gene ambiguous. The CDR3 sequence is 13 residues long. Germline V lookup: CDR1 KGHSH, CDR2 LQKENI. The V end lost 2 bases, the J end lost 1 base, and 5 bases lay between the germline ends. The CDR3 spells CASSPTPQETQYF. The CDR3 region has the DNA TGTGCCAGCTCACCAACACCCCAAGAGACCCAGTACTTC.

The chain is built from TRBV25-1 and TRBJ2-3, with TRBD2 matching 11 bases. The CDR3 spans 17 residues. Germline CDR1 is MGHDK and CDR2 is SYGVNS. Trimming at V came to 1 base and at J to 4 bases, leaving 7 bases not matched to a gene. CDR3 bases: TGTGCCAGCAGTGAATTCGATAGCGGGGGGGATGCAGATACGCAGTATTTT. Translated, it gives CASSEFDSGGDADTQYF.

V and J are TRBV7-2 and TRBJ1-6; TRBD1 matches at 7 bases. V dropped 1 base and J dropped 14; count of bases not matched to a gene: 8. CDR3 length: 14 amino acids. The germline gives CDR1 SGHTA, CDR2 FQGNSA. The CDR3 loop is CASSLGRRQGALHF. CDR3 sequence (DNA): TGTGCCAGCAGCTTAGGTCGACGACAGGGAGCCCTCCACTTT.

The chain joins TRBV10-3 to TRBJ2-3; TRBD2 matches 14 bases. Germline V gene lookup returns CDR1 ENHRY and CDR2 SYGVKD. V dropped 5 bases and J dropped 1; count of bases not matched to a gene: 2. This CDR3 has 16 residues. The CDR3 region is CAISSGLAGGTDTQYF. In nucleotides, the CDR3 is TGTGCCATCAGTTCGGGACTAGCGGGGGGCACAGATACGCAGTATTTT.

The V and J genes are TRBV9 and TRBJ2-5, with TRBD1 identical over 8 bases. Trimming cost V 3 bases and J 3 bases; bases outside gene matches: 4. Looked up from germline, CDR1 is SGDLS and CDR2 is YYNGEE. The length of the CDR3 is 14 residues. CDR3 DNA: TGTGCCAGCAGCGCAAAGGACAGGGAAGAGACCCAGTACTTC. This encodes CASSAKDREETQYF.

J is TRBJ2-6 and V is TRBV9; D may be TRBD2 (6 bases). This CDR3 contains 18 residues. Trimming cost V 0 bases and J 0 bases, with 13 bases left between them. CDR1 is SGDLS, CDR2 YYNGEE, per germline. CDR3 residues: CASSVVEGLGSGANVLTF. The CDR3 bases are TGTGCCAGCAGCGTAGTCGAGGGACTGGGCTCTGGGGCCAACGTCCTGACTTTC.

The chain uses TRBV15 and TRBJ2-7; D not resolved. This CDR3 is 13 amino acids long. Trimming left V 1 base short and J 6 bases short, with 10 bases between. CDR1 and CDR2 (germline): LNHNV, YYDKDF (reference sequence). Here the CDR3 reads CATSRALYVEQYF. CDR3 bases: TGTGCCACCAGCAGAGCGCTATATGTCGAGCAGTACTTC.

In this sample, this clone turned up a few times. The chain joins TRBV6-5 to TRBJ1-5; 7 bases map to TRBD1. V trimming: 6 bases; J trimming: 9 bases; junction bases outside the gene matches: 14. The CDR3 runs to 15 residues. The germline V gene has CDR1 MNHEY and CDR2 SVGAGI. In DNA, the CDR3 is TGTGCCAGCAGACTGGACAGGACCACTAGTAGGCCCCAGCATTTT. Its protein is CASRLDRTTSRPQHF.

About this clone itself: A junction boundary mismatches the germline segment, possibly from a read error. The gene calls are TRBV11-1 and TRBJ2-7, with D possibly TRBD1 on 5 matching bases. Germline V lookup: CDR1 SGHAT, CDR2 FQDESV (reference sequence). The CDR3 sequence is 11 residues long. CDR3 sequence: CASSSGLQAAF. The CDR3 nucleotides are TGTGCCAGCAGCTCAGGGTTGCAGGCCGCTTTC.

The rearrangement links TRBV19 to TRBJ1-1, with D perhaps TRBD1 (5 bases). Trimming pared 9 bases from V and 1 base from J, leaving 15 bases between. The CDR3 is 14 amino acids. The germline CDR1 and CDR2 sequences are LNHDA and SQIVND (reference sequence). In nucleotides, the CDR3 is TGTGCCAGCAGGGAGGCAGGGAGGAACACTGAAGCTTTCTTT. The encoded protein is CASREAGRNTEAFF.